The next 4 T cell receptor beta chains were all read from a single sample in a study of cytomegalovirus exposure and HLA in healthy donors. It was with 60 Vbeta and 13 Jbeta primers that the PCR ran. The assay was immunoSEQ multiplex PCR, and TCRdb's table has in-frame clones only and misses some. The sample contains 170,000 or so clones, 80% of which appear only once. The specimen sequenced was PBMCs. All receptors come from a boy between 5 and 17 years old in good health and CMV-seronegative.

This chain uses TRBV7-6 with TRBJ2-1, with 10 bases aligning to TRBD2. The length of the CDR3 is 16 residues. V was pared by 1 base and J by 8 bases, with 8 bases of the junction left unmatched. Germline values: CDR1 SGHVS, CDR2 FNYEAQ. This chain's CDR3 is CASSLVGPSGRDEQFF. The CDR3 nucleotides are TGTGCCAGCAGCTTAGTGGGTCCTAGCGGGAGAGATGAGCAGTTCTTC.

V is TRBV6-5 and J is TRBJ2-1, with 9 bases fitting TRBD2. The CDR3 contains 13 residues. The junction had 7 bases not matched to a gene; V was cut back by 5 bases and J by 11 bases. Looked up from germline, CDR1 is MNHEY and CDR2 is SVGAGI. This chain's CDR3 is CASSGAGGRKQFF. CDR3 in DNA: TGTGCCAGCAGTGGCGCGGGAGGGAGGAAGCAGTTCTTC.

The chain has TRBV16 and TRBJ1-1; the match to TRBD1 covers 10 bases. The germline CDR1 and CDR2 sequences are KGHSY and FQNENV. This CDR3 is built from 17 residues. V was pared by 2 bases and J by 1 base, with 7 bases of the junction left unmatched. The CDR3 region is CASSQPDRTGGNTEAFF. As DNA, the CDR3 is TGTGCCAGCAGCCAACCTGATCGGACAGGGGGGAACACTGAAGCTTTCTTT.

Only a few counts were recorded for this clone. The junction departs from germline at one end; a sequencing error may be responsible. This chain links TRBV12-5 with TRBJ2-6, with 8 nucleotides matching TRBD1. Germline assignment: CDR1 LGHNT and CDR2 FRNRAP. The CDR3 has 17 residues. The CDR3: CASGLAGGGAGANVLTF. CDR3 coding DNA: TGTGCTAGTGGCTTGGCAGGGGGCGGAGCTGGGGCCAACGTCCTGACTTTC. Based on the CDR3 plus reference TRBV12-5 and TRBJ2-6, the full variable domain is DARVTQTPRHKVTEMGQEVTMRCQPILGHNTVFWYRQTMMQGLELLAYFRNRAPLDDSGMPKDRFSAEMPDATLATLKIQPSEPRDSAVYFCASGLAGGGAGANVLTFGAGSRLTVL.